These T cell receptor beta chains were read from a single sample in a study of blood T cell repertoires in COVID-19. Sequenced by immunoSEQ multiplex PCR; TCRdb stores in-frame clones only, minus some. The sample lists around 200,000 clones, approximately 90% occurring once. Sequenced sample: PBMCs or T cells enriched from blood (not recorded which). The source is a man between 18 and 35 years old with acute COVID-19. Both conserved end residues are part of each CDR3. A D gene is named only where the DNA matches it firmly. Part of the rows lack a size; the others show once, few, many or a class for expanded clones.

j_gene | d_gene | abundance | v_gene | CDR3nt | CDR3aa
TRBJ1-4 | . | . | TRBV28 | TGTGCCAGCAGTTACAGGGCTCGTCGTGAAAAACTGTTTTTT | CASSYRARREKLFF
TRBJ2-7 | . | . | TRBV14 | TGTGCCAGCAGGGAGCGGACTTATGCCTACGAGCAGTACTTC | CASRERTYAYEQYF
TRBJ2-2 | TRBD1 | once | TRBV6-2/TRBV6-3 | TGTGCCAGCAGCCGGACAGGGGTTGATGGCGGGGAGCTGTTTTTT | CASSRTGVDGGELFF
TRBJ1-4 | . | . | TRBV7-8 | TGTGCCAGCAGCCCCTACAGGTTAACAAATGAAAAACTGTTTTTT | CASSPYRLTNEKLFF
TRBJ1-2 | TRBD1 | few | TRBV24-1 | TGTGCCACCAGTGACTGGACAGGCGGCTACACCTTC | CATSDWTGGYTF
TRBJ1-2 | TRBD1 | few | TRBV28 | TGTGCCAGCAGTGGCCCGGACAGGGGGCAAGGCTACACCTTC | CASSGPDRGQGYTF
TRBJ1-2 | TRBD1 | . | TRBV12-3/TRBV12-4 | TGTGCCAGCAATGGGGGGACAGGGGATGGCTACACCTTC | CASNGGTGDGYTF
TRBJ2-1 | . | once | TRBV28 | TGTGCCAGCAGGGCTAGCGAAAGTTCCTACAATGAGCAGTTCTTC | CASRASESSYNEQFF
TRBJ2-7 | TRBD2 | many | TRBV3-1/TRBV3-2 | TGTGCCAGCAGCCAAGATTGGGCGGGAGAGGGGACCTACGAGCAGTACTTC | CASSQDWAGEGTYEQYF
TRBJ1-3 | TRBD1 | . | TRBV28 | TGTGCCAGCAGTTGGGACAGGGGGACCATATATTTT | CASSWDRGTIYF
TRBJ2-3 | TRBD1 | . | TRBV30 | TGTGCCTGGGGCGCCCGGGACAGGGGTGGTGATACGCAGTATTTT | CAWGARDRGGDTQYF
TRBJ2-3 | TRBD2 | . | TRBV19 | TGTGCCAGTAGTCCACGGACTAGCGGGAGTGATCCAGATACGCAGTATTTT | CASSPRTSGSDPDTQYF
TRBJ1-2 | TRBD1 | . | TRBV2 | TGTGCCAGCAGTGGGACAGGGGGCGGTGGCTACACCTTC | CASSGTGGGGYTF
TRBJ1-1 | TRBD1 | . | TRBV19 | TGTGCCAGTAGTATAATGGGACAGGGCTTGAAAGCTGAAGCTTTCTTT | CASSIMGQGLKAEAFF
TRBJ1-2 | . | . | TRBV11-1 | TGTGCCAGCAGCTTACAAGAAGGGGTCGGCTACACCTTC | CASSLQEGVGYTF
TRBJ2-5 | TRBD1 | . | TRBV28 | TGTGCCAGCAGAAGGGACAGGCAAGAGACCCAGTACTTC | CASRRDRQETQYF
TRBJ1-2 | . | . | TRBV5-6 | TGTGCCAGCAGCTTGGCGGCAGGTTATTATGGCTACACCTTC | CASSLAAGYYGYTF